This TCR beta chain was captured in a study of control samples from healthy donors and cancer patients (dated by TCRdb to about 2020). Libraries were built with the immunoSEQ multiplex PCR assay. This immuneACCESS table, as held by TCRdb, lists in-frame sequences with V and J called but not all clones. Of the missing ones, under half trace to an unresolved V gene in checked studies; the others have no known cause. The sample table records under 150,000 clones; around nine tenths of these occur just once. The ten largest account for around 9.4% of the sample. Sequences SGHDT (CDR1) and YYEEEE (CDR2) are obtained from the germline V gene. The V end loses 0 bases and the J end loses 7 bases, and a stretch of 5 bases separates them. Counted from cysteine to phenylalanine, this CDR3 has 12 amino acids. The entry retains the CDR3 DNA only, 36 bases that are in frame from base 1. In the case of this clone: Its antigen has not been determined. Within one base of it there is no much larger clone, and no base qualities were kept.

The clonotype was recovered from a man between 35 and 55 years old in good health. Recombination connected TRBV5-6 to TRBJ1-5; there is no confident call for the D gene. Sequencing input: blood. The CDR3 sequence is CASSLEDQPQHF. The nucleotide sequence is TGTGCCAGCAGCTTGGAGGACCAGCCCCAGCATTTT.